This TCR beta chain was obtained from a study of OX40 agonist ivuxolimab in advanced cancers. This table comes from immunoSEQ multiplex PCR, and its TCRdb copy is limited to in-frame clones, with some not included. The sample shows about 45,000 clones, approximately 80% of them seen only once. This sample comprised CD4+ or CD8+ T cells sorted from blood, obtained in a trial of the OX40 agonist ivuxolimab. This receptor was obtained from an adult with an advanced solid tumor such as melanoma, head and neck, liver or kidney cancer.

The chain's CDR3 is CASSPGLAPPGDTQYF. The CDR3 bases are TGTGCCAGCAGCCCGGGGCTAGCGCCCCCTGGGGATACGCAGTATTTT. The V call is TRBV7-2, the J call TRBJ2-3; TRBD2 might be the D (6 bases). V was cut by 5 bases and J by 6 bases, with 21 bases left in between. The CDR3 is made up of 16 amino acids. The germline gives CDR1 SGHTA, CDR2 FQGNSA.